This T cell receptor (beta chain) was sequenced during a study of shared clonotypes between healthy human individuals. Study information: There were three CD4 naive, three CD4 memory, two CD8 naive and one CD8 memory plates per donor. Study-wide points: Naive CD4 clonotypes overlapped across a handful of donors at around 4.8%.

About this clone: Its antigen is not identified.

Generated by immunoSEQ multiplex PCR, the TCRdb table keeps only in-frame clones and is missing some. There are about 600,000 clones in the sample; roughly 97% occur only once, and 0.057% lies in the top ten. The V gene's germline CDR1 is MGHRA and CDR2 YSYEKL. The CDR3 covers 15 residues. Trimming took off 11 bases at V and 10 bases at J, with 24 bases between the two ends. The source is a woman aged 25 to 39 in good health. Specimen: naive CD4+ T cells sorted from blood. Described subset: CD45RA+ positively selected. This chain links TRBV4-1 with TRBJ1-6; unclear D gene. This CDR3 is CAGRRTASPDSPLHF. The CDR3 region has the DNA TGCGCCGGACGAAGAACCGCGTCCCCGGACTCACCCCTCCACTTT.